The 15 T cell receptor beta chains listed next were all sequenced from one sample in a study of OX40 agonist ivuxolimab in advanced cancers. Data came from immunoSEQ multiplex PCR; TCRdb stores just in-frame clones and leaves some out. The repertoire includes over 95,000 clones, roughly 95% of them detected once, and around 2% sits in the top ten. Sample: CD4+ or CD8+ T cells sorted from blood, taken in a trial of the OX40 agonist ivuxolimab. These receptors were obtained from an adult with an advanced solid tumor such as melanoma, head and neck, liver or kidney cancer.

The V gene is TRBV5-6, the J gene TRBJ1-1; D is ambiguous. With 5 bases removed from V and 3 bases from J, the gap between germline ends came to 5 bases. Looked up from germline, CDR1 is SGHDT and CDR2 is YYEEEE. The CDR3 sequence is 11 residues long. The CDR3: CASSWDTEAFF. The CDR3 nucleotides are TGTGCCAGCAGTTGGGACACTGAAGCTTTCTTT.

The V call is TRBV4-1, the J call TRBJ2-7, with 13 nucleotides matching TRBD2. Germline CDR1 and CDR2: MGHRA and YSYEKL. The ends lost 1 base at V and 3 bases at J; junction bases unmatched: 0. The CDR3 consists of 15 residues. CDR3 DNA: TGCGCCAGCAGCCAAGGGACTAGCGGGGGCTACGAGCAGTACTTC. This translates into CASSQGTSGGYEQYF.

The J gene is TRBJ1-2, the V gene TRBV5-6; no definite D call. Germline V gene data show CDR1 as SGHDT and CDR2 as YYEEEE. V lost 4 bases and J lost 7, with 2 bases in between. This CDR3 region has 9 residues. The CDR3 region has the DNA TGTGCCAGCAGCGTTGGCTACACCTTC. Protein sequence: CASSVGYTF.

The V call is TRBV27, the J call TRBJ2-7; no clear D. The V gene lost 6 bases and the J gene lost 0 bases, with 9 bases spanning the gap. Germline V gives CDR1 MNHEY, CDR2 SMNVEV (reference sequence). The CDR3 is 13 amino acids. The CDR3 loop reads CASRTPGSYEQYF. CDR3 coding DNA: TGTGCCAGCAGGACACCTGGCTCCTACGAGCAGTACTTC.

The chain has TRBV6-5 and TRBJ1-1; possible D gene TRBD1, 6 bases. Trimming took 6 bases from V and 7 from J, leaving 18 bases between them. Germline loops: CDR1 MNHEY, CDR2 SVGAGI. This CDR3 has 14 residues. The CDR3 coding sequence is TGTGCCAGCAGCCTACGAGGGGGGGTGGATGAAGCTTTCTTT. It yields the protein CASSLRGGVDEAFF.

This chain connects TRBV6-1 to TRBJ1-2; D is uncertain. V was clipped by 1 base and J by 4 bases, with 10 bases between them. This CDR3 comprises 14 residues. Germline V gene lookup returns CDR1 MNHNS and CDR2 SASEGT. CDR3 protein: CASSEGSSLYGYTF. The CDR3 region has the DNA TGTGCCAGCAGTGAAGGGTCCAGCCTCTATGGCTACACCTTC.

The chain combines TRBV19 with TRBJ2-1; D perhaps matches TRBD2 (6 bases). This CDR3 is built from 15 residues. Per the germline V gene, CDR1 is LNHDA and CDR2 is SQIVND (reference sequence). Trimming stripped 1 base from V and 5 bases from J, with 12 bases between. The CDR3 DNA reads as TGTGCCAGTAGTATAGGCCCTAGCGTAAACAATGAGCAGTTCTTC. It encodes CASSIGPSVNNEQFF. Full variable domain (remainder filled in from reference TRBV19 and TRBJ2-1): DGGITQSPKYLFRKEGQNVTLSCEQNLNHDAMYWYRQDPGQGLRLIYYSQIVNDFQKGDIAEGYSVSREKKESFPLTVTSAQKNPTAFYLCASSIGPSVNNEQFFGPGTRLTVL.

The table lists this clone with a count of one. The chain combines TRBV5-5 with TRBJ1-1; D perhaps matches TRBD1 (6 bases). CDR1 and CDR2 (germline): SGHKS, YYEKEE (reference sequence). V lost 4 bases and J 5 bases, leaving 12 bases between the germline ends. The CDR3 sequence is 13 residues long. CDR3 sequence: CASSMGARTEAFF. For the CDR3, the DNA is TGTGCCAGCAGCATGGGGGCGCGAACTGAAGCTTTCTTT.

This chain connects TRBV14 to TRBJ2-5, with a possible D match to TRBD1 (5 bases). CDR3 length: 15 residues. CDR1 and CDR2 (germline): SGHDN, FVKESK. V lost 6 bases and J lost 5, with 19 bases in between. DNA of the CDR3: TGTGCCAGCAGTTTTTACCAGGGCCTTGGGGAGACCCAGTACTTC. Translation: CASSFYQGLGETQYF.

This chain joins TRBV19 and TRBJ2-3; D not resolved. Trimming shortened V by 0 bases and J by 3 bases, and 7 bases separated the two germline ends. The CDR3 consists of 14 residues. CDR1 is LNHDA and CDR2 is SQIVND in the germline V gene (reference sequence). DNA of the CDR3: TGTGCCAGTAGTATAGAATTGGGAACAGATACGCAGTATTTT. Protein sequence: CASSIELGTDTQYF. Complete variable domain (other parts from reference TRBV19 and TRBJ2-3): DGGITQSPKYLFRKEGQNVTLSCEQNLNHDAMYWYRQDPGQGLRLIYYSQIVNDFQKGDIAEGYSVSREKKESFPLTVTSAQKNPTAFYLCASSIELGTDTQYFGPGTRLTVL.

The genes are TRBV19 and TRBJ1-2; D might be TRBD1 (5 bases). Between the trimmed V and J ends, which lost 7 bases and 5 bases, there was a span of 14 bases. The CDR3 has 13 residues. The germline V gene has CDR1 LNHDA and CDR2 SQIVND (reference sequence). As DNA, the CDR3 is TGTGCCAGTATTAGAAGCGAGGGGTATGGCTACACCTTC. Translating it yields CASIRSEGYGYTF.

The chain has TRBV11-3 and TRBJ2-1, with 10 bases aligning to TRBD1. CDR1 SGHNT and CDR2 YENEEA come from the germline V gene. V was clipped by 0 bases and J by 2 bases; unmatched bases: 4. CDR3 size: 17 residues. CDR3 sequence reads: CASSLDPGQGAYNEQFF. In DNA, the CDR3 is TGTGCCAGCAGCTTAGATCCCGGACAGGGGGCCTACAATGAGCAGTTCTTC.

In regard to this clone: Other nucleotide sequences from this sample produce the same CDR3. CDR3 in amino acids: CASSPVSGSYEQYF. The CDR3 DNA follows: TGTGCCAGCAGCCCCGTGTCAGGGTCCTACGAGCAGTACTTC. This chain joins TRBV16 and TRBJ2-7; D possibly corresponds to TRBD1 (5 bases). Trimming took 4 bases from V and 1 from J, leaving 11 bases between them. This CDR3 spans 14 amino acids. Germline CDR1 KGHSY, CDR2 FQNENV.

The CDR3 nucleotides read TGTGCCAGCAGCTTAGTTGTTGATGCCGAGCAGTACTTC. As protein: CASSLVVDAEQYF. The genes are TRBV7-9 and TRBJ2-7; D gene unclear. V lost 1 base and J 6 bases, leaving 10 bases between the germline ends. This CDR3 is 13 amino acids long. Germline loops: CDR1 SEHNR, CDR2 FQNEAQ (reference sequence).

This sequence joins TRBV4-1 and TRBJ1-5; D not certain. From germline, CDR1 is MGHRA and CDR2 YSYEKL. The CDR3 is made up of 16 amino acids. The V and J ends lost 0 bases and 5 bases respectively, with 14 bases between them. Here the CDR3 DNA reads TGCGCCAGCAGCCAAGAAGCAGCCTTGGGGTATCAGCCCCAGCATTTT. Protein sequence: CASSQEAALGYQPQHF.